This TCR beta chain appears in the sequencing data of a study of cytomegalovirus exposure and HLA in healthy donors (dated by TCRdb to about 2017). Some background on the complete study: According to an earlier analysis of a few hundred of the donors, about 179 million T cells yielded 117 million unique TCR beta sequences and about 300 Gb of sequence data. Roughly 300 gigabases of sequencing data and 78 million or so unique TCR sequences were included in an early release covering over 600 HLA-typed donors. Of the approximately 400 genotyped donors, roughly 85% fell in the genetic ancestry cluster associated with self-reported Caucasian donors. The study was designed to test whether signatures of past pathogen exposure could be identified by cataloging public T cell receptors. Using immunosequencing, the study profiled T cell repertoires from roughly 650 subjects and related those repertoires to cytomegalovirus serostatus. Besides the first cohort of roughly 660 subjects, a separate validation cohort made up of 120 different subjects was used. The study combined high-throughput TCR immunosequencing, statistical association of individual TCRs with disease status, and machine learning to predict cytomegalovirus infection status. In a later analysis, previously published TCR beta repertoires from several hundred donors were re-analyzed and high-resolution HLA genotyping was added so that TCR occurrence patterns could be studied. The later analysis used no new phenotypic data to find candidate immune exposures, relying instead on TCR beta sequences and their occurrence across donors. An earlier analysis of fewer than 700 of the donors applied high-throughput TCR beta sequencing to assess whether each TCR beta V gene segment acted as functional or pseudogenic. Donor age, sex, ethnicity and CMV serostatus were compiled alongside the repertoire data. A later genetic analysis took genome-wide SNP genotypes for about 55% of the roughly 700 donors and used that subset as a discovery cohort. Every repertoire in the discovery cohort had been generated on one and the same sequencing platform. Both class I and class II loci were covered by HLA typing, at four-digit resolution. Typing coverage varied by locus: about 620-640 donors for A, B, C, DRB1 and DQB1; approximately 500 for DQA1; about 600 for DPA1; more than 450 for DPB1. About five DR-DQ haplotypes were handled as single units for association and clustering, since linkage in the cohort was strong. Across some 400 genotyped donors of the cohort, an average of approximately 220,000 unique TCR beta nucleotide sequences per donor were sequenced, and 15% to 20% of those sequences were non-productive.

V lost 5 bases and J lost 6 bases; the stretch between them is 20 bases long. Spanning cysteine to phenylalanine, the CDR3 consists of 15 amino acids. The kept DNA is CDR3 alone, 45 bases in frame from the first base. Via the germline V gene, CDR1 is SGHTA and CDR2 FQGNSA. On this clone itself: What antigen it recognizes has not been identified. Base quality data are lacking; no much larger clone is found one base away.

Here is what the overall study found, with its caveats: CMV serostatus was the only immune exposure information available for the cohort. The authors suggested that the approach could potentially be extended to other disease states and immunological phenotypes. In a later genetic analysis, fewer N-insertions in productive TCRs were reported among donors in an Asian-associated ancestry cluster than the roughly 700-donor mean. The earlier analysis of 450 to 700 of the donors excluded some 16 rarely observed V segments, including chromosome 9 orphons, because counts were too low. Correlated functional status among segregating V segments might be attributable to linkage disequilibrium, but an unknown experimental factor could not be ruled out. This cohort had only TCR beta chains sequenced, and the lack of alpha or paired-chain data limited which features could be detected. In an earlier analysis of over 550 of the donors, most TCR beta V segments were observed in productive rearrangements about 90% or about 30% of the time, broadly matching IMGT annotations. According to a later analysis, parvovirus B19, influenza, CMV and Epstein-Barr virus appeared linked to several top co-occurrence clusters. When HLA alleles, especially DR and DQ, strongly co-occurred, attributing TCR associations to individual alleles was difficult. Specific HLA alleles were associated with around 18,000 TCR beta sequences at a false discovery rate of 0.05 in a later analysis. In a later analysis, TCR association rates were found to vary across HLA loci, with the most associated TCRs seen for DRB1 alleles and the fewest for HLA-C alleles. The study gave a list of 150 to 200 TCR beta chains associated with cytomegalovirus. A later genetic analysis associated a missense DCLRE1C variant with V-gene and J-gene trimming of TCR beta chains, and an independent cohort replicated the association. Presence/absence analyses assumed roughly uniform sequencing depth across donors, an assumption that may not hold. A further reported finding was that TCR beta sequences accurately predicted the HLA-A and HLA-B alleles for most subjects in the first cohort. Because HLA typing was unavailable for some donors at each locus, only the typed subset was used in association tests. According to a later analysis, most CMV-associated TCR beta chains appeared to be HLA-restricted, and the HLA associations seemed to be driven largely by CMV exposure. A later analysis found that HLA-associated TCR beta chains were more clonally expanded and had lower generation probabilities than equally common non-associated chains. Some IMGT-functional V segments, including TRBV6-2 and TRBV6-3, could not be told apart with the 87-base-pair reads, so those segments were excluded. The classifier was reported to diagnose cytomegalovirus status with high specificity and sensitivity in both the original and validation cohorts. A group of highly shared sequence variants was considered likely to be a technical artifact of the sequencing pipeline. Three of the identified cytomegalovirus-associated TCR beta chains were confirmed in vitro to be specific for cytomegalovirus antigens. Most TCR sequences were observed very rarely across donors, whereas some public TCRs were present in many individuals.

Libraries came from the immunoSEQ multiplex PCR assay. A mixture of 60 forward primers for TCR Vbeta segments and 13 reverse primers for TCR Jbeta segments was used in the multiplex PCR. A multiplex PCR assay on genomic DNA amplified the CDR3 region of rearranged TCR beta genes. The Illumina HiSeq System was used to sequence the amplified TCR beta libraries as 87-base-pair reads. The authors processed their data as follows. In a later analysis, 80 million or so unique TCR beta chains were counted across the roughly 610 repertoires, and some 10 million of these chains were shared by at least two donors. A nearest-neighbor algorithm error-corrected the raw reads and collapsed the reads into unique sequences, merging closely related sequences to remove PCR and sequencing errors. Alignment of CDR3 sequences to IMGT reference sequences was used to assign V, D and J gene segments. For a sequence to be retained, a match of at least six nucleotides was required to both a V gene segment and a J gene segment. A rearrangement was called productive if the CDR3 had no stop codons and remained in frame with V and J, and every other rearrangement was called non-productive. CDR3 was defined according to IMGT convention as the region running from the second conserved V-encoded cysteine to the conserved J-encoded phenylalanine. Sequences without an unambiguous match to a single V gene segment were excluded from the earlier analysis of a few hundred of the donors. An earlier analysis of roughly 590 of the donors called V segments functional above 56.7% productive rearrangements and segregating when the between-donor standard deviation exceeded 5%. A statistical classification framework was built to diagnose cytomegalovirus status from the catalog of TCR beta chain sequences. A later analysis assigned V and J genes by comparing TCR nucleotide sequences with IMGT/GENE-DB human TR gene sequences. In a later analysis, CDR3 sequences and most-parsimonious VDJ recombination scenarios were assigned using the TCRdist pipeline. In a later analysis, each TCR beta chain was defined by its CDR3 amino acid sequence together with its V-gene family, and reads without a unique V-gene family were excluded. A later analysis removed over 500 highly shared, low-generation-probability nucleotide sequences to deal with suspected cross-contamination and a sequencing artifact. In a later analysis, a clonal expansion index for each public chain was calculated from normalized within-repertoire ranks of inferred template counts. In a later analysis, generation probabilities were computed with a VDJ recombination model fitted to out-of-frame rearrangements, and the resulting probabilities were checked against IGoR. In a later analysis, hypergeometric tests were used to score TCR-TCR, TCR-HLA and TCR-CMV co-occurrence, with a repertoire-size bias correction applied to TCR pairs. A later analysis estimated false discovery rates by permuting HLA or CMV assignments 20 times. A later analysis grouped co-occurring TCRs with DBSCAN, adding TCRdist sequence similarity when clustering within HLA-allele-positive subsets. For co-occurrence clustering, repertoires with fewer than 30,000 or more than 120,000 public chains were excluded, along with about five repertoires with anomalous nucleotide sharing. TCRdb took over this immuneACCESS table, retaining in-frame rearrangements with V and J assigned. Such tables are incomplete; in checked studies, under half of the missing clones stem from an unresolved V gene, and the remainder is unexplained. That table supplies the V and J calls and clone size; D and trimming were determined from the DNA. The sample table shows roughly 160,000 clones, and 60% to 85% are seen once. Of the sample, about 3.1% falls within the top ten clones.

In total, roughly 670 healthy bone marrow donors made up the cohort. Cohort members were all nominally healthy when sampled, although unrecorded immune exposures were likely present. The donor was CMV seropositive and was included in the group of 250 to 350 seropositive cohort members. Each donor provided a peripheral blood sample, and peripheral blood mononuclear cells were used for TCR beta sequencing. The Qiagen DNeasy Blood Extraction Kit was used to extract genomic DNA from the blood cell samples. This clonotype was sampled from a woman between 50 and 59 years old in good health and CMV-seropositive. The chain is encoded by TRBV7-2 joined to TRBJ2-7; TRBD2 is a weak D gene call, 7 bases matching. Sequencing was performed on PBMCs. The DNA sequence is as follows: TGTGCCAGCAGCGACCCCTCGAGGGGGGGTGGCGAGCAGTACTTC. Protein translation: CASSDPSRGGGEQYF.